Reported below is one T cell receptor beta chain. The data derive from a study of blood T cell repertoires in COVID-19. On the study more broadly: Whether acute or convalescent, the COVID-19 samples came from the United States, Italy and Spain. In each case, the material was cDNA or gDNA derived from T cells, B-cell-depleted T cells, or PBMCs.

Source study methods: Counts of nucleated cells, estimated from reference gene primer amplification, were obtained. Libraries were prepared by immunoSEQ multiplex PCR; TCRdb keeps only in-frame clonotypes and omits some of them. V, J and clone size were drawn from that table, and D and trimming were deduced from the DNA. The table shows more than 200,000 clones, with 75% to 90% occurring only once. Germline CDR1 and CDR2: SGHTS and YDEGEE. The CDR3 runs to 15 residues. V gave up 6 bases and J gave up 4 bases; unmatched junction bases: 9. The specimen was peripheral blood. This TCR derives from a man aged 25-40 years with active or convalescent COVID-19. The V and J genes are TRBV5-8 and TRBJ2-3; 9 positions match TRBD1. CDR3 nucleotides: TGTGCCAGCAACACGGGTAACAGGGGGCCAGATACGCAGTATTTT. Residues: CASNTGNRGPDTQYF.